The 6 T cell receptor beta chains below all came from one sample that was sequenced in a study of OX40 agonist ivuxolimab in advanced cancers. Using immunoSEQ multiplex PCR, the repertoire was profiled, and TCRdb retains in-frame clones only, with some absent. The sample yields roughly 90,000 clones, roughly nine tenths seen once. The input for sequencing was CD4+ or CD8+ T cells sorted from blood, taken in a trial of the OX40 agonist ivuxolimab. The receptors were sampled from an adult with an advanced solid tumor such as melanoma, head and neck, liver or kidney cancer.

The chain couples TRBV6-4 to TRBJ2-1; 10 positions agree with TRBD2. CDR1 and CDR2 from the germline V gene are MRHNA and SNTAGT. V dropped 8 bases and J dropped 0; count of bases not matched to a gene: 7. The CDR3 spans 16 residues. Written as DNA, the CDR3 is TGTGCCAGCGGCCCAGCGGGAGGGAGCTCCTACAATGAGCAGTTCTTC. Translating gives CASGPAGGSSYNEQFF.

This clone turned up a few times. The chain is built from TRBV4-1 and TRBJ1-5; D not resolved. The CDR3 has 15 amino acids. CDR1 is MGHRA and CDR2 is YSYEKL in the germline V gene. The V gene lost 0 bases and the J gene lost 3 bases, with 9 bases spanning the gap. CDR3 loop: CASSQERQNNQPQHF. The CDR3 coding sequence is TGCGCCAGCAGCCAAGAAAGGCAGAACAATCAGCCCCAGCATTTT.

This chain joins TRBV19 and TRBJ2-3; D ambiguous. Trimming removed 10 bases from V and 4 bases from J, with 6 bases in between. This CDR3 contains 10 residues. Germline CDR1 reads LNHDA; CDR2 reads SQIVND (reference sequence). DNA of the CDR3: TGTGCCACCTGGTCAGATACGCAGTATTTT. Protein sequence: CATWSDTQYF.

This clone was found once. J is TRBJ2-5 and V is TRBV10-3; 8 nucleotides line up with TRBD2. The CDR3 length is 16 residues. Germline CDR1 is ENHRY and CDR2 is SYGVKD. V shed 4 bases and J 7 bases; nucleotides not matched to a gene: 14. CDR3 sequence reads: CAISGPGRDGEGTQYF. The CDR3 DNA follows: TGTGCCATCAGTGGCCCCGGGAGGGACGGTGAGGGGACCCAGTACTTC.

The gene calls are TRBV11-3 and TRBJ2-1; perhaps TRBD1 as D (5 bases). This CDR3 is 11 amino acids long. V dropped 5 bases and J dropped 9 bases, with 8 bases sitting between them. CDR1 is SGHNT and CDR2 is YENEEA in the germline V gene. In DNA form, the CDR3 reads TGTGCCAGCAGCGGTGACAGTGAGCAGTTCTTC. It specifies CASSGDSEQFF.

The rearrangement uses TRBV6-6 and TRBJ1-4; TRBD1 aligns across 7 bases. The CDR3 totals 15 residues. Trimming took 3 bases from V and 4 from J; bases not matched to a gene: 5. Germline V gene sequence: CDR1 MNHNY, CDR2 SVGAGI (reference sequence). In DNA form, the CDR3 reads TGTGCCAGCAGTTATCCTCAGGGGGGTAATGAAAAACTGTTTTTT. This translates into CASSYPQGGNEKLFF.